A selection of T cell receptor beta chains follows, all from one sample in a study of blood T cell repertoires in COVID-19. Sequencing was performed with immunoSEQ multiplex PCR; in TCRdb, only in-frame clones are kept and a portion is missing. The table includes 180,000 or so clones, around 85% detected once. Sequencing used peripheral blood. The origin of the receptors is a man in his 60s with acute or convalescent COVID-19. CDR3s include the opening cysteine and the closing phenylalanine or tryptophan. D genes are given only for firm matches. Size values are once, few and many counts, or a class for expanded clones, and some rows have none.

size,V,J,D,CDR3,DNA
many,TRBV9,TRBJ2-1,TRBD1,CASSVGQGAGDEQFF,TGTGCCAGCAGCGTAGGACAGGGGGCAGGCGATGAGCAGTTCTTC
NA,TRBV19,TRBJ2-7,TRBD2,CASSGGDASYEQYF,TGTGCCAGTAGTGGGGGGGACGCCAGCTACGAGCAGTACTTC
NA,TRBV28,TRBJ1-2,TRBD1,CASRIRQGGSYGYTF,TGTGCCAGCAGGATACGACAGGGGGGCTCGTATGGCTACACCTTC
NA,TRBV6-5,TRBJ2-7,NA,CASSYSAKREQYF,TGTGCCAGCAGTTACTCGGCGAAGAGGGAGCAGTACTTC
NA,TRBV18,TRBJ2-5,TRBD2,CASSPGGAETQYF,TGTGCCAGCTCACCCGGGGGGGCAGAGACCCAGTACTTC
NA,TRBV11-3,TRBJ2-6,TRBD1,CASSPGTGSSGGANVLTF,TGTGCCAGCAGCCCGGGGACAGGGTCATCGGGGGGGGCCAACGTCCTGACTTTC
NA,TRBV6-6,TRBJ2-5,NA,CASVARSYQETQYF,TGTGCCAGCGTTGCGCGCTCGTACCAAGAGACCCAGTACTTC
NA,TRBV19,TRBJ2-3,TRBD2,CASSLGLARPTDTQYF,TGTGCCAGTAGTCTCGGACTAGCGCGACCCACAGATACGCAGTATTTT
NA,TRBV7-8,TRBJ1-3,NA,CASSLRVGNTIYF,TGTGCCAGCAGCTTGAGGGTTGGAAACACCATATATTTT
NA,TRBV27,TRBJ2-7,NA,CASSPTRPRGSSEQYF,TGTGCCAGCAGCCCTACCCGCCCCAGGGGAAGTAGCGAGCAGTACTTC
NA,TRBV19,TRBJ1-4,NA,CASSIRGTNEKLFF,TGTGCCAGTAGTATAAGGGGAACTAATGAAAAACTGTTTTTT
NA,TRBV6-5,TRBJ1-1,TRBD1,CASSPQGGGTEAFF,TGTGCCAGCAGTCCGCAGGGGGGAGGCACTGAAGCTTTCTTT
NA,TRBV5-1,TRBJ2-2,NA,CASSLGTSNTGELFF,TGCGCCAGCAGCTTAGGGACATCGAACACCGGGGAGCTGTTTTTT
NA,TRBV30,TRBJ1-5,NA,CAWSGGPNQPQHF,TGTGCCTGGAGTGGGGGGCCAAATCAGCCCCAGCATTTT
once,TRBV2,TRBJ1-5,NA,CASSEARGLQPQHF,TGTGCCAGCAGTGAAGCGCGCGGGCTTCAGCCCCAGCATTTT
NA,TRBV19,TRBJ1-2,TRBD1,CASSIGLGTGGVGYGYTF,TGTGCCAGTAGTATAGGGCTGGGGACAGGGGGCGTCGGCTATGGCTACACCTTC
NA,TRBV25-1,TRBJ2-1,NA,CASSELGAVYNEQFF,TGTGCCAGCAGTGAACTGGGGGCGGTCTACAATGAGCAGTTCTTC
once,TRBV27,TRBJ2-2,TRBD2,CASSLRPVGLASTGELFF,TGTGCCAGCAGTTTACGTCCCGTGGGACTAGCGAGCACCGGGGAGCTGTTTTTT
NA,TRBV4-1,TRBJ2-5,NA,CASSQDEVGRETQYF,TGCGCCAGCAGCCAAGATGAGGTGGGGAGGGAGACCCAGTACTTC
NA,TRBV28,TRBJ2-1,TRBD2,CATLAGDSYNEQFF,TGTGCCACCTTAGCGGGAGACTCCTACAATGAGCAGTTCTTC
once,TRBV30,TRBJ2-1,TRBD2,CAWSVVGTSGRGFRNEQFF,TGTGCCTGGAGTGTAGTTGGGACTAGCGGGAGGGGTTTTAGGAATGAGCAGTTCTTC
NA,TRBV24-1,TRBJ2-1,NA,CATSEANNEQFF,TGTGCCACCAGTGAGGCAAACAATGAGCAGTTCTTC
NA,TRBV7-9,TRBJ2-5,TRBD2,CASSWTSGYQETQYF,TGTGCCAGCAGCTGGACTAGCGGGTACCAAGAGACCCAGTACTTC
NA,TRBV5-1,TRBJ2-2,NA,CASSLGSLANTGELFF,TGCGCCAGCAGCTTGGGGAGCCTTGCGAACACCGGGGAGCTGTTTTTT
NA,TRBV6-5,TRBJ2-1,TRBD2,CASRGTSGYNEQFF,TGTGCCAGCAGGGGGACTAGCGGCTACAATGAGCAGTTCTTC
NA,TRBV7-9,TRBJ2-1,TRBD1,CASSLNPFRDREFF,TGTGCCAGCAGCTTAAACCCTTTTAGGGACAGGGAGTTCTTC
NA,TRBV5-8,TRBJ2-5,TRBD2,CASSLAGGRAEETQYF,TGTGCCAGCAGCTTGGCGGGCGGGAGGGCCGAAGAGACCCAGTACTTC
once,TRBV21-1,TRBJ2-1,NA,CASSKGRSEAENNEQFF,TGTGCCAGCAGCAAAGGACGTTCGGAAGCGGAGAACAATGAGCAGTTCTTC
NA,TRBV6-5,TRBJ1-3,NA,CASSTGPGNTIYF,TGTGCCAGCTCCACCGGTCCTGGAAACACCATATATTTT
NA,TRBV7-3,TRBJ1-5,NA,CASSLGGVSNQPQHF,TGTGCCAGCAGCTTAGGAGGGGTTAGCAATCAGCCCCAGCATTTT